A single TCR beta chain is shown here with its context. The PCR employed 60 Vbeta primers together with 13 Jbeta primers. TCRdb keeps only in-frame clones here, not all; method: immunoSEQ multiplex PCR. The table shows about 120,000 clones, with around three quarters occurring only once. This entry belongs to a study of cytomegalovirus exposure and HLA in healthy donors. Whole-study context: HLA-typed donors were the source of tens of millions of unique TCRs held in an early data release.

The ends lost 0 bases at V and 7 bases at J; junction bases unmatched: 10. Looked up from germline, CDR1 is SGHVS and CDR2 is FQNEAQ. The CDR3 runs to 17 residues. Sequenced input: PBMCs. This rearrangement joins TRBV7-8 to TRBJ2-7; 12 bases are shared with TRBD2. The sequence was collected from a female donor in good health and CMV-seronegative. The CDR3 sequence: CASSLAWASGGVREQYF. CDR3 DNA: TGTGCCAGCAGCTTAGCCTGGGCTAGCGGGGGGGTGAGGGAGCAGTACTTC.